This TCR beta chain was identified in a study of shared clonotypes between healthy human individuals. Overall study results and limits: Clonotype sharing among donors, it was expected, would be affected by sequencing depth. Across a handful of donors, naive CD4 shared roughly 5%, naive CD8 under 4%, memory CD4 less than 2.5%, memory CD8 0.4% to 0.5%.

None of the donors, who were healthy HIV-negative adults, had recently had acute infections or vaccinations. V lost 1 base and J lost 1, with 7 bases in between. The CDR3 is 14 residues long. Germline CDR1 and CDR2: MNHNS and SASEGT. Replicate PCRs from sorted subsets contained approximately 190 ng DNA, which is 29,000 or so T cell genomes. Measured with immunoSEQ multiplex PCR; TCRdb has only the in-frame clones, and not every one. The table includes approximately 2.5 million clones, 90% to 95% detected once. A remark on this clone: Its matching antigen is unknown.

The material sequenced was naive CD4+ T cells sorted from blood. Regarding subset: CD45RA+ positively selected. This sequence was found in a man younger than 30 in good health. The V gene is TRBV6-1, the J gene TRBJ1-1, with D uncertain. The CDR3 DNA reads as TGTGCCAGCAGTGAAGACAGTCAGAACACTGAAGCTTTCTTT. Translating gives CASSEDSQNTEAFF.